The source of this TCR beta chain is a study of type 1 regulatory T cells. In the study overall: An in vitro protocol generated T-allo10, a Tr1-enriched, alloantigen-specific CD4 T cell product.

T-allo10 cells from the graft donor were described as anergic, host-alloantigen-specific, and alloantigen-specific suppressors. As concerns this clonotype: Its antigen is undetermined.

Via MiXCR, TCRdb re-called the reads, giving one row per CDR3 protein. The sample has around 69,000 distinct CDR3 sequences; about three fifths are singletons. The receptor's source is a human donor in good health. Sequenced material: cultured T cells, either the whole culture or a sorted T cell fraction (not recorded which). Sample subset: Tr1-enriched cell product generated in vitro against host alloantigens.

CDR3 DNA sequence: TGCGCCAGCAGCCCAACGACAGAAAAATATCAGCCCCAGCATTTT. It yields the protein CASSPTTEKYQPQHF. The chain uses TRBV4-3 and TRBJ1-5; the D gene is possibly TRBD1 (5 bases). V was shortened by 4 bases and J by 5 bases, with 15 bases between the two germline ends. Germline V CDR1 and CDR2: LGHNA, YSLEER. The CDR3 totals 15 residues.